The rows below give T cell receptor beta chains drawn from one sample of a study of blood T cell repertoires in COVID-19. Sequenced by immunoSEQ multiplex PCR; TCRdb stores in-frame clones only, minus some. The repertoire holds fewer than 200,000 clones, around 82% seen once, with approximately 2% in the top ten. The sample taken for sequencing was peripheral blood. The receptor set was obtained from a woman aged 80 or over with acute or convalescent COVID-19. CDR3s include the opening cysteine and the closing phenylalanine or tryptophan. The order of the fields is CDR3 protein, CDR3 DNA, J gene, clone size, V gene, D gene. The D gene is left open where the match is weak. A row's size may be missing; if present it is once, few, many or a size class.

CASSLGGQAPPYEQYF TGCGCCAGCAGCTTGGGTGGACAGGCCCCCCCCTACGAGCAGTACTTC TRBJ2-7 . TRBV5-1 TRBD1
CAWSPQTNYGYTF TGTGCCTGGAGTCCCCAGACTAACTATGGCTACACCTTC TRBJ1-2 once TRBV30 .
CASSLNPTGVDGYTF TGTGCCAGCAGCCTCAACCCTACAGGGGTTGATGGCTACACCTTC TRBJ1-2 . TRBV9 TRBD1
CASSLLAGGGVWQFF TGTGCCAGCAGTTTACTAGCGGGGGGCGGGGTATGGCAGTTCTTC TRBJ2-1 . TRBV6-2/TRBV6-3 TRBD2
CASSSLNSPLHF TGTGCCAGCAGCTCGTTGAATTCACCCCTCCACTTT TRBJ1-6 . TRBV7-9 .
CASSLEGRWTGGFSLHF TGTGCCAGCAGCTTAGAAGGGCGCTGGACAGGAGGGTTTTCTCTCCACTTT TRBJ1-6 . TRBV7-8 TRBD1
CASSVAGGNQPQHF TGTGCCAGCAGCGTAGCTGGAGGGAATCAGCCCCAGCATTTT TRBJ1-5 . TRBV9 .
CASSQVPGTVYGYTF TGCGCCAGCAGCCAAGTACCCGGGACAGTCTATGGCTACACCTTC TRBJ1-2 . TRBV4-3 TRBD1
CASSYSAGYGYTF TGTGCCAGCAGTTACTCGGCAGGGTATGGCTACACCTTC TRBJ1-2 . TRBV6-5 .
CASSGRSSGVRGEQFF TGTGCCAGCAGCGGTAGATCCAGCGGGGTTAGGGGTGAGCAGTTCTTC TRBJ2-1 . TRBV9 TRBD2
CASSPDRDTDTQYF TGCGCCAGCAGCCCCGACAGGGACACAGATACGCAGTATTTT TRBJ2-3 . TRBV5-1 TRBD1
CASSQGLIAGTEQFF TGTGCCAGCAGCCAAGGGCTAATAGCGGGAACTGAGCAGTTCTTC TRBJ2-1 few TRBV3-1/TRBV3-2 TRBD2
CASSFGAGGLDEQFF TGTGCCAGCAGTTTCGGCGCGGGGGGGTTGGATGAGCAGTTCTTC TRBJ2-1 . TRBV28 TRBD2
CASSLSGGLQFF TGTGCCAGCAGTTTATCGGGAGGGCTGCAGTTCTTC TRBJ2-1 . TRBV12-3/TRBV12-4 TRBD2
CASSQALGGYEQYF TGTGCCAGCAGCCAGGCACTGGGGGGCTACGAGCAGTACTTC TRBJ2-7 few TRBV3-1/TRBV3-2 .
CASSLTGVSYEQYF TGTGCCAGCAGTTTGACAGGGGTCTCCTACGAGCAGTACTTC TRBJ2-7 few TRBV28 TRBD1
CASSERVGTSGAGEQYF TGTGCCAGCAGTGAAAGGGTTGGGACTAGCGGAGCGGGGGAGCAGTACTTC TRBJ2-7 once TRBV6-1 TRBD2
CASSLGRLEGYEQYF TGTGCCAGCTCCCTCGGCCGCCTGGAGGGGTACGAGCAGTACTTC TRBJ2-7 . TRBV2 .
CATSRERGRVSSQETQYF TGTGCCACCAGCAGAGAGAGAGGCCGAGTATCCTCCCAAGAGACCCAGTACTTC TRBJ2-5 . TRBV15 .
CASSFGTGNTYEQYF TGTGCCAGCAGCTTCGGGACAGGGAATACCTACGAGCAGTACTTC TRBJ2-7 . TRBV14 TRBD1
CASSEMGLQGLAPQHF TGTGCCAGCAGCGAAATGGGGTTACAGGGCCTGGCGCCCCAGCATTTT TRBJ1-5 . TRBV2 .
CASSLERDSLTGNTIYF TGTGCCAGCTCACTCGAACGGGACAGCCTTACTGGAAACACCATATATTTT TRBJ1-3 . TRBV18 TRBD1
CASSVASGGLAYNEQFF TGTGCCAGCAGCGTAGCTTCGGGGGGGCTAGCCTACAATGAGCAGTTCTTC TRBJ2-1 . TRBV9 TRBD2
CASRKTGGKIEAFF TGTGCCAGTAGGAAGACAGGGGGCAAAATTGAAGCTTTCTTT TRBJ1-1 . TRBV19 TRBD1
CASSLFPGGNSPLHF TGTGCCAGCAGCTTATTTCCAGGGGGAAATTCACCCCTCCACTTT TRBJ1-6 . TRBV7-3 TRBD1